Shown below are 30 T cell receptor beta chains from a single sample sequenced in a study of shared clonotypes between healthy human individuals (dated by TCRdb to about 2020). Library generation was performed with the immunoSEQ multiplex PCR assay. What TCRdb holds here is the immuneACCESS table cut down to in-frame rearrangements. Part of the clones is not present; checked against another copy, under half of the missing clones reflect an unresolved V gene, and the others are unexplained. The sample table contains some 2,400,000 clones; only one count was recorded for nearly 97% of them. The ten largest make up about 0.13% of the sample. The sample taken for sequencing was naive CD4+ T cells sorted from blood. The label giving this sample's cell subset or site can be read as: CD45RA+ positively selected. These receptors were taken from a man aged 18-30 years in good health.

This chain uses TRBV7-9 with TRBJ2-3; the match to TRBD2 covers 16 bases. With 6 bases clipped from V and 1 base from J, the junction kept 4 bases outside the gene matches. The CDR3 runs to 17 residues. Germline V gene lookup returns CDR1 SEHNR and CDR2 FQNEAQ (reference sequence). Here the CDR3 reads CASRSGTSGRGTDTQYF. The CDR3 coding sequence is TGTGCCAGCAGATCCGGGACTAGCGGGAGGGGCACAGATACGCAGTATTTT.

This clone occurred once. The chain uses TRBV11-2 and TRBJ2-1; a possible D gene is TRBD1 (5 bases). Germline V gene sequence: CDR1 SGHAT, CDR2 FQNNGV. The CDR3 is 16 residues long. V was pared by 3 bases and J by 0 bases, with 12 bases between. DNA of the CDR3: TGTGCCAGCAGCTTTACAGGTTCCAGCTCCTACAATGAGCAGTTCTTC. This codes for CASSFTGSSSYNEQFF.

This chain joins TRBV4-1 and TRBJ2-3; 7 bases match TRBD2. The germline V gene encodes CDR1 MGHRA and CDR2 YSYEKL. Trimming at V came to 4 bases and at J to 4 bases, leaving 14 bases not matched to a gene. The CDR3 sequence is 17 residues long. DNA for the CDR3: TGCGCCAGCAGCCGTAAGCCACAGGCGGGAGCTGCAGATACGCAGTATTTT. Its protein is CASSRKPQAGAADTQYF.

V gene TRBV19 combines with J gene TRBJ1-1; the D gene is possibly TRBD1 (6 bases). This CDR3 is 15 amino acids long. Looked up from germline, CDR1 is LNHDA and CDR2 is SQIVND (reference sequence). V was cut by 6 bases and J by 2 bases, with 16 bases left in between. As DNA, the CDR3 is TGTGCCAGTAGGACCCCGGGGGGGGCTAACACTGAAGCTTTCTTT. The encoded protein is CASRTPGGANTEAFF.

A remark on this clone: In the same sample, other DNA sequences code for this CDR3. The chain has TRBV7-9 and TRBJ2-1, with no clear D. Trimming removed 1 base at V and 7 bases at J, with 5 bases between. CDR3 length: 12 amino acids. Germline CDR1 SEHNR, CDR2 FQNEAQ (reference sequence). The DNA of the CDR3 is TGTGCCAGCAGCTTAGTATCGAATGAGCAGTTCTTC. It encodes CASSLVSNEQFF.

This clone was counted a single time. This chain uses TRBV29-1 with TRBJ2-3; 12 bases line up with TRBD1. CDR3 length: 16 residues. With 6 bases clipped from V and 2 bases from J, the junction kept 9 bases outside the gene matches. The germline gives CDR1 SQVTM, CDR2 ANQGSEA. The CDR3 DNA follows: TGCAGCGTAAGGGGACAGGGGGCTATGCCCACAGATACGCAGTATTTT. The encoded protein is CSVRGQGAMPTDTQYF.

The chain combines TRBV2 with TRBJ1-1; no firm D call. Trimming cost V 0 bases and J 11 bases, with 4 bases left between them. Germline V lookup: CDR1 SNHLY, CDR2 FYNNEI. The CDR3 has 10 residues. CDR3 coding DNA: TGTGCCAGCAGTGAAGCGCGGGCTTTCTTT. Its protein is CASSEARAFF.

The chain uses TRBV6-5 and TRBJ1-3; D uncertain. The V gene's germline CDR1 is MNHEY and CDR2 SVGAGI. This CDR3 has 11 amino acids. V was shortened by 10 bases and J by 7 bases, with 11 bases between the two germline ends. The chain's CDR3 is CATLGANTIYF. CDR3 coding DNA: TGTGCCACCTTGGGAGCCAACACCATATATTTT.

The rearrangement joins TRBV30 to TRBJ2-1; 9 bases line up with TRBD2. The CDR3 extends over 12 amino acids. The V gene's germline CDR1 is GTSNPN and CDR2 SVGIG (reference sequence). The V and J ends lost 5 bases and 10 bases, in that order; junction bases with no gene match: 6. The CDR3 DNA reads TGTGCCTGGCGGACTAGCGCGCCCGAGCAGTTCTTC. As protein: CAWRTSAPEQFF.

This chain links TRBV9 with TRBJ2-2, with 7 bases lining up with TRBD1. The CDR3 is made up of 16 amino acids. V gave up 1 base and J gave up 0 bases; unmatched junction bases: 3. Germline CDR1 reads SGDLS; CDR2 reads YYNGEE. The CDR3 sequence: CASSVMGQPNTGELFF. CDR3 DNA: TGTGCCAGCAGCGTAATGGGACAGCCGAACACCGGGGAGCTGTTTTTT.

Points on this clone: Distinct nucleotide sequences in the sample also encode this CDR3. The V and J genes are TRBV18 and TRBJ2-5, with D unclear. The germline V and J ends were trimmed by 2 bases and 4 bases, with 8 bases remaining between them. The CDR3 is 13 amino acids. From germline, CDR1 is KGHSH and CDR2 LQKENI. CDR3 sequence (DNA): TGTGCCAGCTCACCAAGTCTGGGAGAGACCCAGTACTTC. Its protein product is CASSPSLGETQYF.

The rearrangement uses TRBV6-1 and TRBJ1-2; TRBD1 matches at 11 bases. CDR1 is MNHNS, CDR2 SASEGT, per germline. Trimming cost V 4 bases and J 4 bases; bases outside gene matches: 11. The CDR3 sequence is 17 residues long. CDR3 nucleotide sequence: TGTGCCAGCAGTGGACCTGTAGGGACAGGGGGGGGCTATGGCTACACCTTC. Translating it yields CASSGPVGTGGGYGYTF.

The gene calls are TRBV28 and TRBJ2-7; D perhaps matches TRBD1 (6 bases). CDR3 length: 15 residues. V was cut by 4 bases and J by 5 bases, with 18 bases left in between. Per germline, CDR1 MDHEN and CDR2 SYDVKM. The CDR3 sequence is CASSSPAWGQNEQYF. In DNA, the CDR3 is TGTGCCAGCAGTTCACCGGCCTGGGGGCAAAACGAGCAGTACTTC.

With regard to this clone: Other DNA sequences in this sample translate to the same CDR3. The V call is TRBV7-8, the J call TRBJ1-6, with TRBD1 matching 7 bases. The ends lost 6 bases at V and 3 bases at J; junction bases unmatched: 2. This CDR3 spans 14 amino acids. Germline CDR1 is SGHVS and CDR2 is FQNEAQ. CDR3 nucleotides: TGTGCCAGCAGGCGGGACAGCTATAATTCACCCCTCCACTTT. Its translation: CASRRDSYNSPLHF.

The chain's CDR3 is CASSQMQGAGANVLTF. The DNA of the CDR3 is TGCGCCAGCAGCCAAATGCAGGGGGCTGGGGCCAACGTCCTGACTTTC. The chain joins TRBV4-1 to TRBJ2-6; 7 bases map to TRBD1. Germline V gene lookup returns CDR1 MGHRA and CDR2 YSYEKL. This CDR3 is built from 16 residues. The V gene end was trimmed by 2 bases and the J gene end by 2 bases; junction bases not matched to a gene: 3.

The chain employs TRBV5-8 and TRBJ2-3; 11 positions agree with TRBD2. V shed 4 bases and J 7 bases; nucleotides not matched to a gene: 11. The CDR3 runs to 16 residues. The germline gives CDR1 SGHTS, CDR2 YDEGEE. CDR3 in DNA: TGTGCCAGCAGCCCCAGTGGGGCTAGCGGGGGGTATACGCAGTATTTT. The encoded protein is CASSPSGASGGYTQYF.

The chain has TRBV5-4 and TRBJ1-2, with D possibly being TRBD1 (5 bases). Germline CDR1 is SGHNT and CDR2 is YYREEE (reference sequence). CDR3 length equals 15 residues. V shed 2 bases and J shed 5 bases, with 16 bases lying between them. The CDR3 protein is CASSLDSRDGYGYTF. Here the CDR3 DNA reads TGTGCCAGCAGCTTAGATAGCAGGGATGGATATGGCTACACCTTC.

The gene calls are TRBV10-3 and TRBJ2-3; 7 nucleotides agree with TRBD1. In germline, CDR1 is ENHRY, CDR2 SYGVKD. V was clipped by 8 bases and J by 0 bases; unmatched bases: 2. CDR3 length equals 13 residues. The CDR3 nucleotides read TGTGCCATCGCGGACAGGAGCACAGATACGCAGTATTTT. Its protein is CAIADRSTDTQYF.

This rearrangement joins TRBV19 to TRBJ2-7; TRBD2 aligns across 15 bases. Germline-derived CDR1 and CDR2 are LNHDA and SQIVND (reference sequence). J was trimmed by 2 bases and V by 6 bases; bases with no gene match: 11. The CDR3 is 18 residues long. The CDR3 reads CASSPLGTSGRITYEQYF. CDR3 nucleotide sequence: TGTGCCAGTAGCCCCCTGGGGACTAGCGGGAGGATAACCTACGAGCAGTACTTC.

The chain uses TRBV5-1 and TRBJ2-7; 9 bases are shared with TRBD1. There are 14 residues in the CDR3. The germline V gene has CDR1 SGHRS and CDR2 YFSETQ. V gave up 6 bases and J gave up 4 bases; unmatched junction bases: 8. The CDR3 DNA follows: TGCGCCAGCAACCCCGGACAGGGGAGGTACGAGCAGTACTTC. It specifies CASNPGQGRYEQYF.

This clone was observed a single time. The J gene is TRBJ1-1, the V gene TRBV4-1, with D tentatively TRBD1 (5 bases). V was pared by 1 base and J by 1 base, with 10 bases between. Germline loops: CDR1 MGHRA, CDR2 YSYEKL. This CDR3 spans 15 amino acids. The DNA of the CDR3 is TGCGCCAGCAGCCAAGGCATACAGGCGAACACTGAAGCTTTCTTT. Protein sequence: CASSQGIQANTEAFF.

V and J are TRBV15 and TRBJ1-1; D not resolved. The CDR3 extends over 15 amino acids. The germline CDR1 and CDR2 sequences are LNHNV and YYDKDF (reference sequence). V lost 0 bases, J lost 5 bases, and 13 bases lay in between. The CDR3 loop reads CATSREKEGRTEAFF. The DNA for the CDR3 is TGTGCCACCAGCAGAGAGAAGGAGGGAAGGACTGAAGCTTTCTTT. The full variable domain, rest sourced from reference TRBV15 and TRBJ1-1, is DAMVIQNPRYQVTQFGKPVTLSCSQTLNHNVMYWYQQKSSQAPKLLFHYYDKDFNNEADTPDNFQSRRPNTSFCFLDIRSPGLGDTAMYLCATSREKEGRTEAFFGQGTRLTVV.

The chain carries TRBV6-5 and TRBJ1-1, with D unresolved. With 10 bases removed from V and 5 bases from J, the gap between germline ends came to 17 bases. The CDR3 runs to 13 residues. Germline CDR1 MNHEY, CDR2 SVGAGI. The CDR3 DNA is TGTGCCACATGGAACGGGGTAGAAACTGAAGCTTTCTTT. Translated: CATWNGVETEAFF.

The rearrangement links TRBV9 to TRBJ2-1; possibly TRBD1 or TRBD2 for D (6 bases each). The CDR3 loop spans 16 amino acids. Germline CDR1 SGDLS, CDR2 YYNGEE. Trimming removed 0 bases at V and 4 bases at J, with 14 bases between. The CDR3 DNA sequence: TGTGCCAGCAGCGTAGCGGGGGCCTCGCCATACAATGAGCAGTTCTTC. This translates into CASSVAGASPYNEQFF. Full variable domain (outside the CDR3, taken from reference TRBV9 and TRBJ2-1): DSGVTQTPKHLITATGQRVTLRCSPRSGDLSVYWYQQSLDQGLQFLIQYYNGEERAKGNILERFSAQQFPDLHSELNLSSLELGDSALYFCASSVAGASPYNEQFFGPGTRLTVL.

The chain has TRBV6-6 and TRBJ1-1, with TRBD1 matching 11 bases. Germline values: CDR1 MNHNY, CDR2 SVGAGI (reference sequence). V lost 4 bases and J lost 5; bases outside the gene matches: 9. The CDR3 totals 16 residues. CDR3 DNA sequence: TGTGCCAGCAGTTCCCGGGACAGGGGGTCGAGGACTGAAGCTTTCTTT. This codes for CASSSRDRGSRTEAFF.

Concerning this clone: The junction differs from germline at one of its ends, possibly a read error. This chain links TRBV5-6 with TRBJ2-3; 9 bases map to TRBD2. The CDR3 covers 13 residues. The germline V gene has CDR1 SGHDT and CDR2 YYEEEE. The CDR3 DNA sequence: TGTGCCAGCAGCCTACAGCGGGGGGATACTCAGTATTTT. Protein sequence: CASSLQRGDTQYF. Full variable domain (rest looked up from reference TRBV5-6 and TRBJ2-3): DAGVTQSPTHLIKTRGQQVTLRCSPKSGHDTVSWYQQALGQGPQFIFQYYEEEERQRGNFPDRFSGHQFPNYSSELNVNALLLGDSALYLCASSLQRGDTQYFGPGTRLTVL.

CDR3 coding DNA: TGTGCCAGCAGTTACTCGAGGGGTCCCGGATACGAGCAGTACTTC. This encodes CASSYSRGPGYEQYF. V usage is TRBV6-5 and J usage is TRBJ2-7; D may match TRBD1 or TRBD2 (5 bases each). The germline CDR1 and CDR2 sequences are MNHEY and SVGAGI. With 0 bases removed from V and 4 bases from J, the gap between germline ends came to 13 bases. This CDR3 spans 15 amino acids.

Comment on this clone: The identical CDR3 is also encoded by other nucleotide sequences in the sample. This chain uses TRBV4-3 with TRBJ1-1; D unclear. Trimming pared 0 bases from V and 1 base from J, leaving 6 bases between. Germline V lookup: CDR1 LGHNA, CDR2 YSLEER. CDR3 size: 14 residues. In nucleotides, the CDR3 is TGCGCCAGCAGCCAAGAGGCCGGGAACACTGAAGCTTTCTTT. Protein product: CASSQEAGNTEAFF.

The V and J genes are TRBV18 and TRBJ2-7, with 7 bases aligning to TRBD2. The trim removed 3 bases at V and 1 base at J, leaving 6 bases unmatched. The CDR3 extends over 15 amino acids. The germline V gene encodes CDR1 KGHSH and CDR2 LQKENI. CDR3 region: CASSPANGGSYEQYF. DNA for the CDR3: TGTGCCAGCTCACCCGCCAACGGGGGGTCCTACGAGCAGTACTTC. Based on the CDR3 plus reference TRBV18 and TRBJ2-7, the full variable domain is NAGVMQNPRHLVRRRGQEARLRCSPMKGHSHVYWYRQLPEEGLKFMVYLQKENIIDESGMPKERFSAEFPKEGPSILRIQQVVRGDSAAYFCASSPANGGSYEQYFGPGTRLTVT.

A single count supports this clone. The sample holds other DNA sequences that translate to the same CDR3. This chain uses TRBV2 with TRBJ1-1; maybe TRBD1 (5 bases). This CDR3 spans 13 amino acids. Trimming left V 2 bases short and J 2 bases short, with 6 bases between. Looked up from germline, CDR1 is SNHLY and CDR2 is FYNNEI. The CDR3 DNA follows: TGTGCCAGCAGTGAAAGGGGAAACACTGAAGCTTTCTTT. It encodes CASSERGNTEAFF.